These 7 T cell receptor beta chains were sequenced from one sample in a study of control samples from healthy donors and cancer patients. Clones were sequenced by immunoSEQ multiplex PCR, and TCRdb holds only the in-frame ones, with some missing. The repertoire includes about 48,000 clones, 93% of them detected once, and about a quarter sits in the top ten. Sequencing was performed on PBMCs. All receptors derive from a woman between 50 and 59 years old with head and neck cancer.

The gene calls are TRBV2 and TRBJ1-3; possibly TRBD1 for D (6 bases). Germline CDR1 SNHLY, CDR2 FYNNEI. This CDR3 has 14 residues. Trimming pared 7 bases from V and 2 bases from J, leaving 12 bases between. CDR3 region: CASKGELTGNTIYF. CDR3 nucleotides: TGTGCCAGCAAGGGGGAGCTTACTGGAAACACCATATATTTT.

V usage is TRBV28 and J usage is TRBJ2-1; D is perhaps TRBD1 (5 bases). Between the trimmed V and J ends, which lost 2 bases and 8 bases, there was a span of 13 bases. This CDR3 is built from 14 residues. Germline CDR1 reads MDHEN; CDR2 reads SYDVKM. The CDR3 protein is CASSLMNRFDEQFF. In DNA form, the CDR3 reads TGTGCCAGCAGTTTAATGAACAGGTTCGATGAGCAGTTCTTC.

The chain carries TRBV5-6 and TRBJ2-5, with 7 nucleotides matching TRBD1. This CDR3 comprises 14 residues. V lost 2 bases and J lost 1; bases outside the gene matches: 2. Germline-derived CDR1 and CDR2 are SGHDT and YYEEEE. The chain's CDR3 is CASSLQGFQETQYF. The DNA for the CDR3 is TGTGCCAGCAGCTTACAGGGGTTCCAAGAGACCCAGTACTTC.

The V gene is TRBV28, the J gene TRBJ2-5; TRBD2 matches 12 bases. Germline V gene lookup returns CDR1 MDHEN and CDR2 SYDVKM. V lost 4 bases, J lost 4 bases, and 4 bases stayed unmatched. CDR3 size: 15 residues. CDR3 residues: CASSSSGRAVETQYF. CDR3 in DNA: TGTGCCAGCAGTTCTAGCGGGAGGGCCGTAGAGACCCAGTACTTC.

CDR3 DNA: TGTGCCAGCAGCTTTAGCGGGGGGGGTGAGACCCAGTACTTC. Amino acid sequence: CASSFSGGGETQYF. The J gene is TRBJ2-5, the V gene TRBV7-2; 11 nucleotides match TRBD2. Losses at the gene ends were 3 bases for V and 5 bases for J; bases not matched to a gene: 2. The CDR3 is made up of 14 amino acids. CDR1 and CDR2 (germline): SGHTA, FQGNSA.

This clone was counted between two and nine times. The gene calls are TRBV4-1 and TRBJ1-2; D is perhaps TRBD1 (5 bases). Per germline, CDR1 MGHRA and CDR2 YSYEKL. The germline V and J ends were trimmed by 4 bases and 1 base, with 16 bases remaining between them. The CDR3 sequence is 16 residues long. The CDR3 is CASSPVRQSNNYGYTF. The CDR3 DNA reads as TGCGCCAGCAGCCCAGTTCGACAGAGTAATAACTATGGCTACACCTTC.

The chain uses TRBV7-3 and TRBJ1-1; the match to TRBD1 covers 8 bases. The CDR3 runs to 16 residues. From germline, CDR1 is SGHTA and CDR2 FQGTGA. V dropped 5 bases and J dropped 1; count of bases not matched to a gene: 9. CDR3 protein: CASSQGTGVKNTEAFF. The CDR3 nucleotides read TGTGCCAGCAGCCAAGGGACAGGAGTTAAGAACACTGAAGCTTTCTTT.